This T cell receptor beta chain was captured in a study of blood T cell repertoires in COVID-19. In germline, CDR1 is LNHDA, CDR2 SQIVND (reference sequence). Trimming removed 6 bases from V and 2 bases from J; junction bases left unmatched: 7. CDR3 length equals 14 residues. Measured with immunoSEQ multiplex PCR; TCRdb has only the in-frame clones, and not every one. The profile covers around 70,000 clones, with roughly 90% appearing a single time and around 0.6% taken by the ten largest. The rearrangement uses TRBV19 and TRBJ2-7, with TRBD1 matching 7 bases. Material: peripheral blood. The TCR was taken from a man in his fifties or sixties with acute or convalescent COVID-19. CDR3 protein: CASSLTGQTYEQYF. The CDR3 coding sequence is TGTGCCAGTAGCCTGACAGGGCAAACCTACGAGCAGTACTTC.